The clone carrying this T cell receptor beta chain appeared a few times. Its antigen is unidentified. The CDR3 is 11 amino acids. Between the trimmed V and J ends, which lost 2 bases and 9 bases, there was a span of 5 bases. CDR1 is MNHEY and CDR2 is SVGAGI in the germline V gene. The data were taken from a study of graft-versus-host responses after intestinal transplantation. Overall study context: For two to three years after anti-thymocyte globulin induction, all recipients took tacrolimus and steroids. Study results and caveats: Recipient marrow held GvH clones, some first seen in ileum or blood. Circulating GvH clones peaking coincided with falling HvG clones soon after transplant.

The protocol was immunoSEQ multiplex PCR, while the TCRdb copy is restricted to in-frame clones and leaves out a portion. The sample shows about 71,000 clones, roughly 87% of them seen only once. J is TRBJ1-3 and V is TRBV6-5; no firm D call. The sequence was obtained from a human donor who received an intestinal transplant. Sequencing was performed on unstimulated CD8+ T cells sorted from spleen or lymph node cells, taken before intestinal transplant. CDR3 amino acids: CASSYGSTIYF. In DNA form, the CDR3 reads TGTGCCAGCAGTTACGGGAGCACCATATATTTT.